This T cell receptor (beta chain) was obtained from a study of blood T cells in healthy people across ages. Findings and caveats of the study: Long-lived donors had more naive CD4+ cells and higher diversity than aged donors.

Then a second PCR, running about 7 to 11 cycles, was carried out with a sample-barcoded 5' primer and a J-beta primer mix. Every cDNA was tagged by a template-switch adaptor with 12 random nucleotides. Sequencing yielded, for each sample, at least 2.5 million paired-end reads carrying CDR3. Each CDR3 protein is one row after TCRdb ran MiXCR on the 5' RACE reads. The sample contains some 1.4 million distinct CDR3 sequences, approximately 42% of which appear only once. With regard to this clonotype: Its antigen is unidentified. The junction does not match germline at one end; this may be a read error.

The germline V gene has CDR1 MNHEY and CDR2 SVGAGI. CDR3 size: 14 residues. Caucasian, healthy and from Russia, the donors were aged between about 6 and 90. Sequenced material: blood. This clonotype was sampled from a woman aged 18-29 years in good health. The chain links TRBV6-5 to TRBJ2-1; D unresolved. This CDR3 reads CASSDSSIEIGQFF. The CDR3 DNA reads as TGTGCCAGCAGTGACTCGTCAATAGAAATCGGGCAGTTCTTC.